This passage covers 15 T cell receptor beta chains from one sample sequenced in a study of a mutant IDH1 vaccine in newly diagnosed glioma. Sequencing used immunoSEQ multiplex PCR; TCRdb keeps in-frame clones, though not all of them. The sample holds about 36,000 clones, 80% to 90% seen once. Time point given: week 5, during vaccination. Every vaccine dose comprised 300 ug of mutant IDH1 20-mer peptide plus topical imiquimod. The antigens for these receptors are not known. Source: PBMCs, taken from a glioma patient whose treatment included an IDH1 peptide vaccine. These receptors all come from a man aged 45-65 years with glioma.

The chain links TRBV5-1 to TRBJ1-1; no clear D gene. This CDR3 spans 16 amino acids. Trimming removed 4 bases at V and 1 base at J, with 17 bases between. Germline V CDR1 and CDR2: SGHRS, YFSETQ. The CDR3 coding sequence is TGCGCCAGCAGCGCAAAGGGAGGTACGAAGAACACTGAAGCTTTCTTT. This gives the protein CASSAKGGTKNTEAFF. The full variable domain, in which reference TRBV5-1 and TRBJ1-1 provide the parts outside the CDR3, is KAGVTQTPRYLIKTRGQQVTLSCSPISGHRSVSWYQQTPGQGLQFLFEYFSETQRNKGNFPGRFSGRQFSNSRSEMNVSTLELGDSALYLCASSAKGGTKNTEAFFGQGTRLTVV.

The chain links TRBV30 to TRBJ2-3, with TRBD1 matching 11 bases. This CDR3 has 14 residues. Germline V gene data show CDR1 as GTSNPN and CDR2 as SVGIG (reference sequence). The V segment lost 3 bases and the J segment 7 bases; nucleotides outside the gene matches: 6. The CDR3 loop is CAWSQDRGRNTQYF. The DNA for the CDR3 is TGTGCCTGGAGCCAGGACAGGGGGCGAAATACGCAGTATTTT.

The chain carries TRBV2 and TRBJ1-1; TRBD1 might be the D (5 bases). The CDR3 sequence is 13 residues long. CDR1 and CDR2 (germline): SNHLY, FYNNEI. V gave up 6 bases and J gave up 6 bases, with 14 bases separating them. The CDR3 DNA sequence: TGTGCCAGCAGGACGGACGGGGGGTCTGAAGCTTTCTTT. Its protein is CASRTDGGSEAFF.

The chain uses TRBV19 and TRBJ1-5; D unclear. The CDR3 runs 16 residues. Germline lookup yields CDR1 LNHDA and CDR2 SQIVND (reference sequence). Trimming took 6 bases from V and 2 from J, leaving 17 bases between them. In nucleotides, the CDR3 is TGTGCCAGTAGCGTACTCGGACCCACGGGCAATCAGCCCCAGCATTTT. This encodes CASSVLGPTGNQPQHF.

The V call is TRBV28, the J call TRBJ1-1; 7 nucleotides align to TRBD1. CDR3 size: 14 residues. V dropped 7 bases and J dropped 5; count of bases not matched to a gene: 10. Germline V CDR1 and CDR2: MDHEN, SYDVKM. This CDR3 is CASTVKGARTEAFF. The CDR3 DNA reads as TGTGCCAGCACCGTAAAGGGGGCGCGGACTGAAGCTTTCTTT. Together with reference TRBV28 and TRBJ1-1, the CDR3 gives the full variable domain: DVKVTQSSRYLVKRTGEKVFLECVQDMDHENMFWYRQDPGLGLRLIYFSYDVKMKEKGDIPEGYSVSREKKERFSLILESASTNQTSMYLCASTVKGARTEAFFGQGTRLTVV.

The chain is built from TRBV11-1 and TRBJ2-5; D gene uncertain. CDR3 length equals 14 residues. Germline loops: CDR1 SGHAT, CDR2 FQDESV (reference sequence). V was pared by 2 bases and J by 5 bases, with 12 bases between. CDR3 region: CASSLRSARETQYF. In nucleotides, the CDR3 is TGTGCCAGCAGCTTAAGGTCCGCCAGGGAGACCCAGTACTTC.

This clone was seen once. The rearrangement links TRBV5-1 to TRBJ1-4; 8 positions match TRBD1. The germline V gene has CDR1 SGHRS and CDR2 YFSETQ. This CDR3 comprises 14 residues. Unmatched junction bases numbered 6, after V lost 4 bases and J lost 7 bases. The DNA for the CDR3 is TGCGCCAGCAGCCAAACAGGGGGTCGTGAAAAACTGTTTTTT. As protein: CASSQTGGREKLFF.

This clone was seen once. The J gene is TRBJ2-2, the V gene TRBV6-5; the match to TRBD2 covers 7 bases. The germline V gene encodes CDR1 MNHEY and CDR2 SVGAGI. The CDR3 loop spans 16 amino acids. V lost 3 bases to trimming and J lost 6 bases; unmatched junction nucleotides: 10. CDR3 protein: CASSYNPSGGAGELFF. In nucleotides, the CDR3 is TGTGCCAGCAGTTATAATCCCTCTGGGGGGGCCGGGGAGCTGTTTTTT.

V gene TRBV5-1 combines with J gene TRBJ2-7; TRBD1 matches at 7 bases. V dropped 2 bases and J dropped 1; count of bases not matched to a gene: 6. This CDR3 contains 15 residues. CDR1 SGHRS and CDR2 YFSETQ come from the germline V gene. CDR3 sequence: CASSLESGGSYEQYF. In DNA, the CDR3 is TGCGCCAGCAGCTTAGAATCAGGGGGATCCTACGAGCAGTACTTC.

This rearrangement joins TRBV4-3 to TRBJ2-1; no clear D gene. Deletions cut 0 bases from V and 10 bases from J, with 7 bases between. The CDR3 spans 12 residues. Germline CDR1 LGHNA, CDR2 YSLEER. The CDR3 loop is CASSQDRAEQFF. In DNA, the CDR3 is TGCGCCAGCAGCCAAGATCGGGCAGAGCAGTTCTTC.

The J gene is TRBJ2-7, the V gene TRBV5-5; TRBD2 matches 9 bases. Trimming took 4 bases from V and 6 from J; bases not matched to a gene: 5. Germline loops: CDR1 SGHKS, CDR2 YYEKEE (reference sequence). This CDR3 has 13 amino acids. In DNA, the CDR3 is TGTGCCAGCAGCCGTAGCGGGAGCCCCGAGCAGTACTTC. It encodes CASSRSGSPEQYF. The full variable domain, rest sourced from reference TRBV5-5 and TRBJ2-7, is DAGVTQSPTHLIKTRGQQVTLRCSPISGHKSVSWYQQVLGQGPQFIFQYYEKEERGRGNFPDRFSARQFPNYSSELNVNALLLGDSALYLCASSRSGSPEQYFGPGTRLTVT.

CDR3 region: CASSAPGTGRGDTQYF. CDR3 bases: TGTGCCAGCAGCGCCCCCGGGACAGGAAGAGGAGATACGCAGTATTTT. The chain recombines TRBV7-9 with TRBJ2-3, with 8 bases lining up with TRBD1. This CDR3 is 16 amino acids long. Germline V gene data show CDR1 as SEHNR and CDR2 as FQNEAQ (reference sequence). V gave up 5 bases and J gave up 5 bases; unmatched junction bases: 12.

CDR3 bases: TGTGCCAGCAGTTACTCGATATTGGGCCGCTATGGCTACACCTTC. As protein: CASSYSILGRYGYTF. This chain uses TRBV6-5 with TRBJ1-2; D remains ambiguous. The V gene's germline CDR1 is MNHEY and CDR2 SVGAGI. The CDR3 is 15 residues long. Deletions cut 0 bases from V and 4 bases from J, with 12 bases between.

The chain employs TRBV7-8 and TRBJ2-5, with 7 bases lining up with TRBD1. The germline V gene encodes CDR1 SGHVS and CDR2 FQNEAQ. V trimming: 1 base; J trimming: 5 bases; junction bases outside the gene matches: 7. The CDR3 extends over 15 amino acids. As DNA, the CDR3 is TGTGCCAGCAGCTTAGTGGGGACAGTTGGGGAGACCCAGTACTTC. This translates into CASSLVGTVGETQYF.

This chain links TRBV5-1 with TRBJ1-4; D is ambiguous. Germline V gene data show CDR1 as SGHRS and CDR2 as YFSETQ. Trimming shortened V by 4 bases and J by 8 bases, and 18 bases separated the two germline ends. The CDR3 totals 15 residues. This chain's CDR3 is CASSLGATTVEKLFF. CDR3 nucleotides: TGCGCCAGCAGCCTAGGAGCTACTACGGTGGAAAAACTGTTTTTT.